This TCR beta chain was sequenced in a study of cytotoxic CD8 clonotypes in ibrutinib-treated CLL. Turning to the study itself: Investigators collected response samples after a median approximately eleven months of treatment, range 6 to 36. Mean productive templates were around 260,000; mean productive rearrangements were approximately 94,000. Whole-study results and caveats: Clonality rose at ibrutinib response, held steady in sustained remission, and fell toward baseline at progression.

For TCR beta libraries, around 2 micrograms of genomic DNA were obtained from cryopreserved PBMCs. Points on this clone: Its antigen is unknown.

Repertoires were generated with immunoSEQ multiplex PCR, while TCRdb's copy carries only in-frame clones and drops some. The data contain approximately 200,000 clones, around 72% of them singletons. J lost 2 bases, V lost 2 bases, and 8 bases had no gene match. Germline lookup yields CDR1 LNHDA and CDR2 SQIVND (reference sequence). The CDR3 totals 18 residues. The chain uses TRBV19 and TRBJ2-1; 11 positions match TRBD2. The material sequenced was PBMCs, taken after 24 months of ibrutinib treatment. The receptor comes from a human donor with chronic lymphocytic leukemia. In nucleotides, the CDR3 is TGTGCCAGTAGTATATCCTCCTTAGCGGGAGGGGCCTACAATGAGCAGTTCTTC. Translating gives CASSISSLAGGAYNEQFF.